The 25 T cell receptor beta chains reported below all come from one sample, sequenced in a study of blood T cells in healthy people across ages. Using a J-beta primer mix together with a sample-barcoded 5' primer, a second PCR was run for about 6 to 12 cycles. TCRdb reprocessed the 5' RACE reads via MiXCR and lists one record per CDR3 protein. This sample has about 1.6 million distinct CDR3 sequences; about 31% occur once, and the top ten carry 11%. The sequenced sample was blood. These receptors were taken from a young woman in good health.

This clonotype was detected only a few times. The J gene is TRBJ1-5, the V gene TRBV29-1; 9 nucleotides match TRBD1. This CDR3 comprises 14 residues. Germline V CDR1 and CDR2: SQVTM, ANQGSEA. Trimming cost V 4 bases and J 3 bases; bases outside gene matches: 4. CDR3 nucleotide sequence: TGCAGCGTTGTAGACAGGGGGATCAATCAGCCCCAGCATTTT. It codes for CSVVDRGINQPQHF.

The rearrangement links TRBV7-9 to TRBJ2-3; a possible D gene is TRBD2 (5 bases). Trimming cost V 1 base and J 2 bases, with 10 bases left between them. The CDR3 runs to 15 residues. From germline, CDR1 is SEHNR and CDR2 FQNEAQ (reference sequence). CDR3 sequence reads: CASSLDGLPTDTQYF. CDR3 coding DNA: TGTGCCAGCAGCTTAGATGGACTCCCCACAGATACGCAGTATTTT.

V is TRBV6-2 or TRBV6-3 and J is TRBJ2-7; maybe TRBD1 (6 bases). Trimming removed 4 bases at V and 3 bases at J, with 16 bases between. The CDR3 has 15 residues. The germline V gene encodes CDR1 MNHEY and CDR2 SVGEGT. The CDR3 here is CASSLWQGLDYEQYF. Written as DNA, the CDR3 is TGTGCCAGCAGTTTGTGGCAGGGGCTAGACTACGAGCAGTACTTC.

This clonotype was seen ten or more times. This chain connects TRBV20-1 to TRBJ1-2; D remains unclear. The germline V gene has CDR1 DFQATT and CDR2 SNEGSKA (reference sequence). CDR3 length: 13 amino acids. Trimming left V 4 bases short and J 4 bases short, with 13 bases between. The CDR3 spells CSATAPLFYGYTF. The CDR3 coding sequence is TGCAGTGCTACAGCACCCCTTTTCTATGGCTACACCTTC.

As for this clonotype: Lacking the conserved final phenylalanine or tryptophan, this CDR3 likely reflects a read error. The rearrangement links TRBV6-2 or TRBV6-3 to TRBJ2-2; D call uncertain. The CDR3 has 13 amino acids. V was pared by 6 bases and J by 6 bases, with 11 bases between. The germline gives CDR1 MNHEY, CDR2 SVGEGT. The CDR3, as DNA: TGTGCCAGCAGCACCAGTCGGGCCGGGGAGCTGTTTTGT. This sequence encodes CASSTSRAGELFC.

The chain is built from TRBV12-3 or TRBV12-4 and TRBJ2-1; the match to TRBD2 covers 15 bases. This CDR3 is built from 19 residues. V was clipped by 5 bases and J by 7 bases; unmatched bases: 15. CDR3 in DNA: TGTGCCAGCAGTCCAACCATTGGACTAGCGGGGGGGCAAGGGAATGAGCAGTTCTTC. Residues: CASSPTIGLAGGQGNEQFF.

This clonotype came up many times. This chain links TRBV4-1 with TRBJ2-7; no clear D. V was clipped by 8 bases and J by 6 bases, with 17 bases between them. CDR1 and CDR2 (germline): MGHRA, YSYEKL. The CDR3 spans 13 residues. For the CDR3, the DNA is TGCGCCAGCGCCGAACGTGGTAGTGCCGAGCAGTACTTC. Its translation is CASAERGSAEQYF.

For this clonotype: This may be a read error: a much more frequent sequence differs by one nucleotide. The chain links TRBV12-3 or TRBV12-4 to TRBJ2-1; D gene ambiguous. V was cut by 5 bases and J by 0 bases, with 8 bases left in between. CDR3 length equals 14 residues. CDR3 DNA: TGTGCCAGCAGTGTAAAACTCTCCTACAATGAGCAGTTCTTC. It codes for CASSVKLSYNEQFF.

The CDR3 sequence is CSLTLRTTSYNEQYF. Here the CDR3 DNA reads TGCAGCCTTACACTCCGGACGACCTCCTACAATGAGCAGTACTTC. The chain carries TRBV29-1 and TRBJ2-5; D unclear. CDR1 is SQVTM, CDR2 ANQGSEA, per germline. V lost 8 bases and J 11 bases, leaving 30 bases between the germline ends. CDR3 size: 15 residues.

This clonotype was picked up a small number of times. The genes are TRBV20-1 and TRBJ2-7, with 12 bases identical to TRBD2. This CDR3 contains 15 residues. Germline CDR1 DFQATT, CDR2 SNEGSKA (reference sequence). V lost 3 bases and J lost 3; bases outside the gene matches: 6. The CDR3 is CSASPLLAGGYEQYF. The DNA of the CDR3 is TGCAGTGCTAGCCCCTTACTAGCGGGAGGCTACGAGCAGTACTTC.

The chain couples TRBV20-1 to TRBJ2-3; maybe TRBD1 (5 bases). This CDR3 spans 14 amino acids. V was clipped by 6 bases and J by 5 bases, with 18 bases between them. Germline values: CDR1 DFQATT, CDR2 SNEGSKA (reference sequence). Here the CDR3 reads CSALDAQRGDTQYF. DNA of the CDR3: TGCAGTGCGTTGGACGCGCAAAGGGGAGATACGCAGTATTTT.

The rearrangement links TRBV9 to TRBJ2-1; D perhaps matches TRBD1 (7 bases). Trimming removed 4 bases at V and 3 bases at J, with 20 bases between. Per the germline V gene, CDR1 is SGDLS and CDR2 is YYNGEE. The CDR3 spans 17 residues. The CDR3 DNA follows: TGTGCCAGCAGCTTAACAGGGGCAGCGGGTGTCTACAATGAGCAGTTCTTC. It encodes CASSLTGAAGVYNEQFF.

In this sample, this clonotype turned up once. This chain uses TRBV7-3 with TRBJ2-1; maybe TRBD2 (6 bases). The CDR3 runs 13 residues. Germline assignment: CDR1 SGHTA and CDR2 FQGTGA. The germline V and J ends were trimmed by 5 bases and 5 bases, with 10 bases remaining between them. Here the CDR3 DNA reads TGTGCCAGCAGCCGAGGAGGGAACAATGAGCAGTTCTTC. This codes for CASSRGGNNEQFF.

J is TRBJ1-5 and V is TRBV27, with D uncertain. Trimming cost V 4 bases and J 0 bases, with 10 bases left between them. The CDR3 extends over 15 amino acids. Per the germline V gene, CDR1 is MNHEY and CDR2 is SMNVEV (reference sequence). CDR3 sequence: CASSYEGVSNQPQHF. The CDR3 DNA follows: TGTGCCAGCAGTTATGAAGGAGTTAGCAATCAGCCCCAGCATTTT.

This clonotype was seen a few times. The rearrangement uses TRBV15 and TRBJ2-3, with D uncertain. With 5 bases removed from V and 4 bases from J, the gap between germline ends came to 19 bases. The CDR3 length is 16 residues. Germline V gives CDR1 LNHNV, CDR2 YYDKDF (reference sequence). The CDR3 is CATSPRGVLKPDTQYF. The CDR3 coding sequence is TGTGCCACCAGCCCAAGAGGAGTACTTAAGCCAGATACGCAGTATTTT.

As to this clonotype: Germline and junction disagree at one end, which may indicate a read error. The chain uses TRBV27 and TRBJ2-1; D unclear. Germline CDR1 is MNHEY and CDR2 is SMNVEV (reference sequence). This CDR3 has 16 residues. The CDR3 coding sequence is TGTGCCAGCAGTTTGACGGCGAAGCTCAGGTACAATGGGCAGTTCTTC. This gives the protein CASSLTAKLRYNGQFF.

This chain uses TRBV2 with TRBJ2-5; TRBD2 aligns across 7 bases. The germline gives CDR1 SNHLY, CDR2 FYNNEI. With 8 bases clipped from V and 3 bases from J, the junction kept 6 bases outside the gene matches. This CDR3 has 13 residues. CDR3 DNA sequence: TGTGCCAGCCTACGGGACTACGAAGAGACCCAGTACTTC. Translation: CASLRDYEETQYF.

This rearrangement joins TRBV28 to TRBJ1-5; D ambiguous. This CDR3 is built from 13 residues. Trimming removed 7 bases from V and 7 bases from J, with 14 bases in between. The germline V gene has CDR1 MDHEN and CDR2 SYDVKM. The CDR3 sequence: CASKIDEVQPQHF. In nucleotides, the CDR3 is TGTGCCAGCAAAATCGATGAGGTCCAGCCCCAGCATTTT.

The chain carries TRBV18 and TRBJ2-5, with 9 bases aligning to TRBD1. Gene TRBJ2-7 matches the end of the DNA better, so the J call may be wrong. The CDR3 totals 16 residues. Per germline, CDR1 KGHSH and CDR2 LQKENI. The CDR3 sequence: CASSPIGQGTNGEQYF. The CDR3 DNA is TGTGCCAGCTCACCAATCGGACAGGGGACGAATGGCGAGCAGTACTTC.

This clonotype has a handful of counts. The V gene is TRBV10-3, the J gene TRBJ2-5, with D tentatively TRBD1 (5 bases). V was shortened by 6 bases and J by 3 bases, with 11 bases between the two germline ends. CDR3 length: 13 amino acids. CDR1 is ENHRY, CDR2 SYGVKD, per germline. CDR3 coding DNA: TGTGCCATCAGGGGGCGAGGAGAAGAGACCCAGTACTTC. Amino acid sequence: CAIRGRGEETQYF.

This chain joins TRBV19 and TRBJ2-4, with D possibly being TRBD2 (6 bases). The DNA matches TRBJ2-7 better at its end, which makes the J call doubtful. CDR3 size: 14 residues. CDR1 and CDR2 from the germline V gene are LNHDA and SQIVND (reference sequence). The CDR3 DNA follows: TGTGCCAGTAGTATGACTAGAGGAGCCTACGAGCAGTACTTC. Translated: CASSMTRGAYEQYF.

This clonotype was seen more than once but under ten times. The rearrangement uses TRBV6-1 and TRBJ2-1; 9 nucleotides match TRBD2. Per germline, CDR1 MNHNS and CDR2 SASEGT. This CDR3 comprises 15 residues. The J segment lost 6 bases and the V segment lost 6 bases, leaving 9 bases of the junction unmatched. CDR3 loop: CASRGLAGWSNEQFF. CDR3 DNA: TGTGCCAGCAGGGGTCTAGCGGGATGGAGCAATGAGCAGTTCTTC.

In its sample, this clonotype was seen a few times. The chain uses TRBV20-1 and TRBJ2-7; D is possibly TRBD1 (6 bases). Germline V gives CDR1 DFQATT, CDR2 SNEGSKA (reference sequence). The CDR3 runs 14 residues. Deletions cut 3 bases from V and 2 bases from J, with 14 bases between. The DNA of the CDR3 is TGCAGTGCTAGGGGATCGACAGGCACCTACGAGCAGTACTTC. Its protein is CSARGSTGTYEQYF.

This clonotype was observed many times. This rearrangement joins TRBV4-2 to TRBJ2-1; TRBD2 aligns across 10 bases. This CDR3 is 14 amino acids long. V gave up 7 bases and J gave up 7 bases; unmatched junction bases: 7. The germline V gene has CDR1 LGHNA and CDR2 YNFKEQ. The DNA of the CDR3 is TGTGCCAGCATCGGCCTAGCGGGAGATAATGAGCAGTTCTTC. It yields the protein CASIGLAGDNEQFF.

This rearrangement joins TRBV9 to TRBJ1-1; D unclear. The germline V gene has CDR1 SGDLS and CDR2 YYNGEE. This CDR3 has 14 residues. Trimming took 2 bases from V and 8 from J, leaving 16 bases between them. The CDR3 loop is CASSVGGGPTEAFF. Here the CDR3 DNA reads TGTGCCAGCAGCGTCGGCGGAGGACCGACCGAAGCTTTCTTT.